Reported below is one T cell receptor beta chain. Original analysis: Estimation of nucleated cell counts was performed using reference gene primer amplification. The repertoire was sequenced with immunoSEQ multiplex PCR; TCRdb's copy has only in-frame clones and lacks some. The V and J calls and clone size come from that table; D and trimming were worked out from the DNA. The sample comprises 20,000 to 30,000 clones, approximately 92% of which are singletons, and around 8.6% rests with the top ten. These data are taken from a study of blood T cell repertoires in COVID-19. The germline V gene encodes CDR1 LNHDA and CDR2 SQIVND (reference sequence). The CDR3 contains 11 residues. Trimming removed 4 bases from V and 4 bases from J, with 5 bases in between.

Source material: peripheral blood. The TCR was taken from a human donor in a cohort sampled during active COVID-19. The rearrangement joins TRBV19 to TRBJ2-7; D gene unclear. The CDR3 loop reads CASSNYYEQYF. The CDR3 region has the DNA TGTGCCAGTAGTAATTATTACGAGCAGTACTTC.